A few counts support the clone carrying this TCR beta chain. This entry comes from a study of cytomegalovirus exposure and HLA in healthy donors. A multiplex PCR was run with 60 Vbeta primers and 13 Jbeta primers. Study processing details: Approximately 11 million of the roughly 80 million unique TCR beta chains counted in a later analysis were shared. Repertoires were generated with immunoSEQ multiplex PCR, while TCRdb's copy carries only in-frame clones and drops some. The V and J calls and clone size are taken from that table; D and trimming were inferred from the DNA. Seen here are about 170,000 clones, 55% to 75% observed once, and the top ten hold under 3%. The sequencing sample was made of PBMCs. This receptor was identified in a human donor in good health.

The CDR3 sequence is CASSRQSNYGYTF. The CDR3 nucleotides are TGTGCCAGCAGTCGACAGTCCAACTATGGCTACACCTTC. This chain links TRBV6-5 with TRBJ1-2; weak D call: TRBD1 (5 bases). The V gene lost 5 bases and the J gene lost 2 bases, with 9 bases spanning the gap. Per germline, CDR1 MNHEY and CDR2 SVGAGI. The CDR3 loop spans 13 amino acids.